Included here is one T cell receptor beta chain sequence, with context. Its antigen is unknown. There are no base qualities to consult, and no much larger clone falls within one base. Healthy HIV-negative adults with no recently reported acute infections or vaccinations were included as donors. Every donor was a Caucasian adult residing in Nashville, Tennessee, USA. CD4+ T cells were enriched by magnetic negative selection, after which naive cells were positively selected on CD45RA and the negative fraction was taken as the memory subset. Blood was collected by leukapheresis, and PBMCs were isolated by Ficoll-Histopaque density gradient centrifugation and then cryopreserved in liquid nitrogen vapor phase. Analytical flow cytometry was used to check the purity and quantity of each magnetically sorted T cell population. Genomic DNA was isolated from each sorted fraction and quantified by UV absorbance on a Nanodrop 2000c.

Using the deep immunoSEQ assay, multiplex PCR amplified TCR CDR3 regions from genomic DNA. Extracted genomic DNA from each cell subset was spread evenly across all wells of several immunoSEQ 96-well plates, with each plate serving as a replicate. Each replicate PCR for sorted subsets received approximately 200 ng genomic DNA, equal to tens of thousands of T cell genomes. Purified libraries were quantified with a Qubit 3.0 fluorometer, sized on a Bioanalyzer 2100, and re-quantified with the KAPA Library Quantification kit. A separate single-read 150-cycle Illumina NextSeq 550 flow cell was used to sequence each immunoSEQ 96-well plate. On the authors' methods: Because the immunoSEQ output included only junctional sequences and no quality scores, the filtering could not be the same as the filtering used for full-length reads. To assign V/J genes and CDR3, sequences were annotated against IMGT germline references using PyIR, a Python wrapper for IgBLAST v1.9. Reads with weak V/J assignments (E-value above 1e-6), missing CDR3, stop codons, out-of-frame junctions, or ambiguous translated residues were removed. V3J clonotypes were defined by identical inferred V gene, J gene, and CDR3 amino acid sequence. Percentage overlap between repertoires was calculated by dividing the number of shared unique clonotypes by the size of the smaller repertoire. Three approaches were used to assess repertoire richness: RTK rarefaction, the Chao1 estimator, and Recon v2.1 estimates of unobserved clonotypes. Generation probabilities were computed with OLGA for all TCRbeta clonotypes obtained by the gDNA method from several donors. TCRdb provides this immuneACCESS table in a form limited to in-frame rearrangements. Some clones are lacking; in checked studies, under half of them reflect an unresolved V gene, and why the rest are absent is not known. V, J and clone size are taken as reported in that table, and D and trimming were inferred from the DNA itself. This sample lists 850,000 to 1,100,000 clones; about 80% were detected once. 0.89% of the sample is in the top ten clones.

This entry comes from a study of shared clonotypes between healthy human individuals (dated by TCRdb to about 2020). In terms of the full investigation: The cohort included three men and a couple of women between 18 and 49 years of age. Per donor, leukapheresis produced somewhere between about 0.94 and 9 billion PBMCs. For each donor, CD4 naive and CD4 memory were each run on three plates, CD8 naive on two plates, and CD8 memory on one plate. Blood TCR repertoires of about 5 healthy adults were deeply sequenced to estimate repertoire size and the extent of clonotype sharing between individuals. To increase sequencing depth and limit assay-specific biases, different laboratories used diverse techniques to prepare libraries and sequence TCR repertoires. The paper as a whole reports these results and caveats: Rarefaction of sorted-subset datasets indicated incomplete sequencing despite the large sequencing depth. Because the study included a small number of donors, the genetic and exposure-history diversity represented was limited. Naive subsets generally had larger estimated clonotype richness than memory subsets did. Compared with non-shared clonotypes, clonotypes shared by all four sorted-subset donors had higher generation probabilities. Pairwise subsampling led to the expectation that sequencing depth would affect the degree of clonotype sharing among donors. Only blood was sampled, and tissue TCR repertoires likely differ from those in blood. When several donors were compared, the shared fraction of clonotypes was approximately 5% for naive CD4, 3.5% to 4% for naive CD8, about 2.5% for memory CD4, and about 0.36% for memory CD8.

V is pruned by 5 bases and J by 0 bases, leaving 7 bases of the junction without a gene match. From a lookup of the germline V gene, CDR1 and CDR2 are SGHRS and YFSETQ. Including cysteine and phenylalanine, the CDR3 has 16 amino acids. Only the CDR3 DNA stays, 48 bases, in frame from base 1. Sequences were obtained from memory CD4+ T cells from PBMCs. In the paper's terms, the cell subset or site label means: CD45RA-negative fraction. The source is a man aged 18 to 30 in good health. Some clones in this sample may be carry-over from other donors' samples. This chain is built from TRBV5-1 and TRBJ1-5; 8 central bases correspond to TRBD1. The CDR3 protein: CASRQGTGGSNQPQHF. The DNA sequence is TGCGCCAGCAGGCAGGGGACAGGCGGTAGCAATCAGCCCCAGCATTTT.